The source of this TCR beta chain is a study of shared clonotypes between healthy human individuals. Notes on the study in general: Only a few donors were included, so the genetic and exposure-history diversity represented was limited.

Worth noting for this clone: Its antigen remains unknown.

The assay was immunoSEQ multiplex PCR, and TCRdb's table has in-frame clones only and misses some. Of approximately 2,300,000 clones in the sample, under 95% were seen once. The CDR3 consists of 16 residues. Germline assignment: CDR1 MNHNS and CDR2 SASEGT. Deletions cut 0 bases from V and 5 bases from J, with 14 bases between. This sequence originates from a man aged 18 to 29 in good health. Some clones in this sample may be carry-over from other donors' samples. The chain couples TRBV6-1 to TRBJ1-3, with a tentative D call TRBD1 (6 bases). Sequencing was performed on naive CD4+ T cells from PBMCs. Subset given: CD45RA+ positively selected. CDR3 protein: CASSEAGQGSRNTIYF. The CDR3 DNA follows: TGTGCCAGCAGTGAAGCGGGGCAGGGGAGTAGAAACACCATATATTTT.